The count of the clone carrying this T cell receptor (beta chain) is one. Its target is unknown. This sample stems from a study of T cell responses to AZD1222 COVID-19 vaccine. Study-level findings and limits: The donor group comprised mostly white British people and more females; the analysis possibly underestimated clonal diversity.

Sequencing used immunoSEQ multiplex PCR; TCRdb keeps in-frame clones, though not all of them. This sample has 98,000 or so clones; 89% occur once, and the top ten carry under 20%. The TCR originated in an adult in good health. Sample: peripheral blood, taken on day 0 of AZD1222 vaccination.

In DNA form, the CDR3 reads TGTGCCAGCAGCTTCAGTGAGACCCAGTACTTC. It encodes CASSFSETQYF. The V call is TRBV7-9, the J call TRBJ2-5, with D unclear. V lost 3 bases to trimming and J lost 5 bases, with 4 bases between them. The CDR3 consists of 11 residues. The germline CDR1 and CDR2 sequences are SEHNR and FQNEAQ (reference sequence).